This T cell receptor (beta chain) emerged from a study of graft-versus-host responses after intestinal transplantation. Looking at the study overall: Recipients uniformly received anti-thymocyte globulin induction, followed by tacrolimus and steroids for three to four years.

Concerning this clone itself: Its antigen is unidentified.

V gave up 1 base and J gave up 2 bases, with 14 bases separating them. The CDR3 loop spans 16 amino acids. Per germline, CDR1 LNHDA and CDR2 SQIVND (reference sequence). Study-wide results and limits: GvH clonotypes were identified within recipient marrow, with a subset emerging first in ileum or blood. Declines in HvG clones occurring early post-transplant were associated with peak circulating GvH clone levels.

Here immunoSEQ multiplex PCR was the method, and the copy in TCRdb shows in-frame clones only, minus some. The sample shows some 110,000 clones, approximately 93% of them seen only once. The clonotype comes from a human donor who was the organ donor for an intestinal transplant. The chain combines TRBV19 with TRBJ1-2, with D possibly being TRBD1 (5 bases). Source: unstimulated CD8+ T cells sorted from spleen or lymph node cells, taken before transplant. In nucleotides, the CDR3 is TGTGCCAGTAGTATAGGCCGGGGCTACTGGAACTATGGCTACACCTTC. This gives the protein CASSIGRGYWNYGYTF.